Following are 30 T cell receptor beta chains from one sample sequenced in a study of shared clonotypes between healthy human individuals. Method: immunoSEQ multiplex PCR; TCRdb's copy keeps in-frame clones and lacks some. The profile shows about 2.1 million clones, around 95% of them singletons. Only CD45RO-negative cells positively selected for CCR7 counted as naive CD8 cells, so terminally differentiated effector memory CD45RA+ cells were excluded. The sequencing input was naive CD8+ T cells from PBMCs. These receptors were taken from a man aged 18 to 35 in good health. Some clones in this sample may be carry-over from other donors' samples.

The V and J genes are TRBV7-9 and TRBJ1-4, with a tentative D call TRBD1 (6 bases). V was shortened by 4 bases and J by 0 bases, with 21 bases between the two germline ends. In germline, CDR1 is SEHNR, CDR2 FQNEAQ (reference sequence). The CDR3 is made up of 19 amino acids. The CDR3 sequence: CASSSPAGTRHATNEKLFF. The CDR3 DNA follows: TGTGCCAGCAGCTCTCCTGCCGGGACACGTCATGCAACTAATGAAAAACTGTTTTTT.

The genes are TRBV4-2 and TRBJ2-7; D is ambiguous. V was cut by 4 bases and J by 2 bases, with 9 bases left in between. The CDR3 totals 13 residues. CDR1 is LGHNA, CDR2 YNFKEQ, per germline. This chain's CDR3 is CASSLRVTYEQYF. DNA of the CDR3: TGTGCCAGCAGCCTTAGGGTAACCTACGAGCAGTACTTC.

This clone has ten or more counts. Other DNA sequences in this sample translate to the same CDR3. V usage is TRBV27 and J usage is TRBJ1-1; no clear D gene. The ends were cut back, 5 bases at V and 0 bases at J, with 10 bases in the middle. The V gene's germline CDR1 is MNHEY and CDR2 SMNVEV (reference sequence). The CDR3 covers 14 residues. The CDR3 loop is CASSPRTVNTEAFF. The DNA for the CDR3 is TGTGCCAGCAGTCCGCGGACGGTGAACACTGAAGCTTTCTTT.

The chain employs TRBV9 and TRBJ2-2, with D perhaps TRBD2 (5 bases). This CDR3 is built from 15 residues. CDR1 and CDR2 from the germline V gene are SGDLS and YYNGEE. V lost 1 base to trimming and J lost 5 bases, with 12 bases between them. CDR3 nucleotides: TGTGCCAGCAGCGTACGGGGATCGAGAACCGGGGAGCTGTTTTTT. Translating gives CASSVRGSRTGELFF. Together with reference TRBV9 and TRBJ2-2, the CDR3 gives the full variable domain: DSGVTQTPKHLITATGQRVTLRCSPRSGDLSVYWYQQSLDQGLQFLIQYYNGEERAKGNILERFSAQQFPDLHSELNLSSLELGDSALYFCASSVRGSRTGELFFGEGSRLTVL.

This chain connects TRBV2 to TRBJ2-7; a possible D gene is TRBD1 (5 bases). V shed 1 base and J shed 3 bases, with 13 bases lying between them. The germline CDR1 and CDR2 sequences are SNHLY and FYNNEI. The CDR3 extends over 15 amino acids. As DNA, the CDR3 is TGTGCCAGCAGTGAAGGCTCCGCAGGGATCTACGAGCAGTACTTC. Encoded protein: CASSEGSAGIYEQYF. Complete variable domain (other parts from reference TRBV2 and TRBJ2-7): EPEVTQTPSHQVTQMGQEVILRCVPISNHLYFYWYRQILGQKVEFLVSFYNNEISEKSEIFDDQFSVERPDGSNFTLKIRSTKLEDSAMYFCASSEGSAGIYEQYFGPGTRLTVT.

This rearrangement joins TRBV5-4 to TRBJ2-7; tentative D call: TRBD1 (5 bases). CDR3 length equals 15 residues. Germline CDR1 is SGHNT and CDR2 is YYREEE (reference sequence). V was cut by 4 bases and J by 0 bases, with 14 bases left in between. CDR3 loop: CASSSRELLSYEQYF. CDR3 DNA: TGTGCCAGCAGCAGCAGGGAACTCCTCTCCTACGAGCAGTACTTC.

This chain links TRBV7-9 with TRBJ2-2; D perhaps matches TRBD1 (5 bases). V was cut by 1 base and J by 6 bases, with 15 bases left in between. The CDR3 is made up of 16 amino acids. CDR1 and CDR2 from the germline V gene are SEHNR and FQNEAQ (reference sequence). CDR3 in DNA: TGTGCCAGCAGCTTAGTAAGGGGCAGGCCGGCCGGGGAGCTGTTTTTT. Protein product: CASSLVRGRPAGELFF.

The V gene is TRBV9, the J gene TRBJ2-1, with D possibly TRBD2 on 5 matching bases. This CDR3 region has 16 residues. Trimming left V 0 bases short and J 7 bases short, with 17 bases between. Germline V CDR1 and CDR2: SGDLS, YYNGEE. Written as DNA, the CDR3 is TGTGCCAGCAGCGTAGATCTAGGGTCCCGAGGGAATGAGCAGTTCTTC. Its translation: CASSVDLGSRGNEQFF.

The chain has TRBV11-3 and TRBJ2-1; D may be TRBD2 (5 bases). Trimming left V 0 bases short and J 2 bases short, with 11 bases between. Germline assignment: CDR1 SGHNT and CDR2 YENEEA. The CDR3 is made up of 16 amino acids. The CDR3, as DNA: TGTGCCAGCAGCTTAGATAGGCGGGTTCCCTACAATGAGCAGTTCTTC. Amino acids: CASSLDRRVPYNEQFF.

The rearrangement uses TRBV10-3 and TRBJ2-7, with 8 positions matching TRBD2. From germline, CDR1 is ENHRY and CDR2 SYGVKD. With 0 bases clipped from V and 5 bases from J, the junction kept 12 bases outside the gene matches. The CDR3 runs 17 residues. The CDR3 loop reads CAISESAGGPPTDEQYF. CDR3 in DNA: TGTGCCATCAGTGAGTCTGCGGGGGGCCCCCCCACGGACGAGCAGTACTTC.

V and J are TRBV27 and TRBJ1-5; D gene ambiguous. V gave up 5 bases and J gave up 0 bases, with 8 bases separating them. This CDR3 spans 14 amino acids. The germline gives CDR1 MNHEY, CDR2 SMNVEV (reference sequence). The CDR3 DNA reads TGTGCCAGCAGTCCTCTAGATAGCAATCAGCCCCAGCATTTT. This gives the protein CASSPLDSNQPQHF.

CDR3 DNA: TGTGCCAGCACCTATGCCCGTGTTGAGGGCCAGTACTTC. Translated, it gives CASTYARVEGQYF. The chain links TRBV2 to TRBJ2-5, with D possibly matching TRBD2 (5 bases). Germline V gene lookup returns CDR1 SNHLY and CDR2 FYNNEI. This CDR3 is built from 13 residues. The V end lost 7 bases, the J end lost 10 bases, and 19 bases lay between the germline ends. The variable domain in full, with the rest retrieved from reference TRBV2 and TRBJ2-5, is EPEVTQTPSHQVTQMGQEVILRCVPISNHLYFYWYRQILGQKVEFLVSFYNNEISEKSEIFDDQFSVERPDGSNFTLKIRSTKLEDSAMYFCASTYARVEGQYFGPGTRLLVL.

In this sample, this clone turned up a few times. DNA for the CDR3: TGTGCCAGTAGTGCTATGGGCAATCAGCCCCAGCATTTT. Amino acid sequence: CASSAMGNQPQHF. The chain uses TRBV19 and TRBJ1-5; no reliable D call. Looked up from germline, CDR1 is LNHDA and CDR2 is SQIVND (reference sequence). This CDR3 comprises 13 residues. Trimming pared 5 bases from V and 2 bases from J, leaving 7 bases between. Full variable domain (missing parts from reference TRBV19 and TRBJ1-5): DGGITQSPKYLFRKEGQNVTLSCEQNLNHDAMYWYRQDPGQGLRLIYYSQIVNDFQKGDIAEGYSVSREKKESFPLTVTSAQKNPTAFYLCASSAMGNQPQHFGDGTRLSIL.

This rearrangement joins TRBV6-5 to TRBJ2-1; D is possibly TRBD1 or TRBD2 (7 bases each). Trimming took off 5 bases at V and 1 base at J, with 12 bases between the two ends. The germline gives CDR1 MNHEY, CDR2 SVGAGI. The CDR3 has 15 residues. Here the CDR3 DNA reads TGTGCCAGCAGTCCCAGGGGGGGGTCCTACAATGAGCAGTTCTTC. Protein product: CASSPRGGSYNEQFF.

The CDR3 sequence is CASSFYFDRYNEQFF. The CDR3 DNA is TGTGCCAGCAGTTTTTACTTCGACAGATACAATGAGCAGTTCTTC. V usage is TRBV27 and J usage is TRBJ2-1; D may be TRBD1 (5 bases). CDR1 MNHEY and CDR2 SMNVEV come from the germline V gene (reference sequence). V shed 3 bases and J shed 4 bases, with 13 bases lying between them. The CDR3 spans 15 residues.

This chain joins TRBV27 and TRBJ1-4; TRBD1 agrees at 7 bases. CDR1 is MNHEY and CDR2 is SMNVEV in the germline V gene (reference sequence). J gave up 5 bases and V 5 bases, and 11 bases lay outside the gene matches. The length of the CDR3 is 16 residues. The DNA of the CDR3 is TGTGCCAGCAGTCCTCTAGACAGGGAGATAAATGAAAAACTGTTTTTT. This sequence encodes CASSPLDREINEKLFF.

This clone was seen just once. The chain couples TRBV30 to TRBJ2-2; TRBD2 agrees at 8 bases. Trimming cost V 1 base and J 4 bases; bases outside gene matches: 2. In germline, CDR1 is GTSNPN, CDR2 SVGIG (reference sequence). The CDR3 has 14 amino acids. CDR3 residues: CAWSATSGTGELFF. The DNA for the CDR3 is TGTGCCTGGAGTGCCACTAGCGGCACCGGGGAGCTGTTTTTT.

The V and J genes are TRBV27 and TRBJ2-1; D is undetermined. This CDR3 contains 16 residues. The V gene's germline CDR1 is MNHEY and CDR2 SMNVEV (reference sequence). The V gene lost 2 bases and the J gene lost 5 bases, with 16 bases spanning the gap. The CDR3 protein is CASSLGGEGKDNEQFF. In nucleotides, the CDR3 is TGTGCCAGCAGTTTAGGCGGCGAAGGCAAAGACAATGAGCAGTTCTTC.

This clone is a singleton in its sample. V is TRBV27 and J is TRBJ1-5; D might be TRBD1 (6 bases). Trimming pared 2 bases from V and 2 bases from J, leaving 10 bases between. Germline CDR1 reads MNHEY; CDR2 reads SMNVEV (reference sequence). The CDR3 spans 15 residues. As DNA, the CDR3 is TGTGCCAGCAGTTTAGTGGGGGCCGGCAATCAGCCCCAGCATTTT. Encoded protein: CASSLVGAGNQPQHF.

This clone was observed a single time. The chain joins TRBV28 to TRBJ2-7; the match to TRBD1 covers 8 bases. With 3 bases clipped from V and 3 bases from J, the junction kept 10 bases outside the gene matches. This CDR3 region has 16 residues. CDR1 MDHEN and CDR2 SYDVKM come from the germline V gene. The CDR3 region is CASSFPPQGGYYEQYF. The CDR3 DNA is TGTGCCAGCAGTTTCCCCCCACAGGGGGGATACTACGAGCAGTACTTC.

This sequence joins TRBV18 and TRBJ2-5; 9 nucleotides match TRBD2. J was trimmed by 5 bases and V by 0 bases; bases with no gene match: 10. In germline, CDR1 is KGHSH, CDR2 LQKENI. The CDR3 has 17 residues. CDR3 in amino acids: CASSPPFLAGVGETQYF. CDR3 DNA sequence: TGTGCCAGCTCACCACCCTTCTTAGCGGGAGTTGGTGAGACCCAGTACTTC.

Only one count was recorded for this clone. V is TRBV4-3 and J is TRBJ2-7; 7 bases match TRBD1. CDR1 and CDR2 (germline): LGHNA, YSLEER. This CDR3 has 15 residues. J lost 5 bases, V lost 1 base, and 8 bases had no gene match. The CDR3 loop is CASSQGLQGTDEQYF. DNA of the CDR3: TGCGCCAGCAGCCAAGGGTTACAGGGGACCGACGAGCAGTACTTC.

This chain links TRBV7-3 with TRBJ2-7, with D possibly being TRBD1 (5 bases). CDR3 size: 14 residues. CDR1 SGHTA and CDR2 FQGTGA come from the germline V gene. V lost 2 bases and J lost 4, with 12 bases in between. DNA for the CDR3: TGTGCCAGCAGCTTAGCAGGGTCTGAGTACGAGCAGTACTTC. This codes for CASSLAGSEYEQYF.

Turning to this clone: The sample carries other DNA sequences with the same CDR3. The chain's CDR3 is CASSLWSNQPQHF. In nucleotides, the CDR3 is TGTGCCAGCAGTTTATGGAGTAATCAGCCCCAGCATTTT. The chain joins TRBV27 to TRBJ1-5, with D unclear. The CDR3 sequence is 13 residues long. Per germline, CDR1 MNHEY and CDR2 SMNVEV (reference sequence). Deletions cut 1 base from V and 4 bases from J, with 5 bases between.

This chain uses TRBV19 with TRBJ2-7; D not certain. Germline-derived CDR1 and CDR2 are LNHDA and SQIVND (reference sequence). The CDR3 loop spans 14 amino acids. The germline V and J ends were trimmed by 2 bases and 7 bases, with 15 bases remaining between them. CDR3 sequence reads: CASSINLLREEQYF. In DNA, the CDR3 is TGTGCCAGTAGTATAAACTTGCTCCGTGAAGAGCAGTACTTC.

This clone is a singleton in its sample. Other DNA sequences from this sample encode an identical CDR3 as well. J is TRBJ1-3 and V is TRBV7-9; no firm D call. V lost 1 base and J 0 bases, leaving 4 bases between the germline ends. Germline values: CDR1 SEHNR, CDR2 FQNEAQ (reference sequence). The CDR3 is 14 residues long. Here the CDR3 reads CASSLVGSGNTIYF. The DNA for the CDR3 is TGTGCCAGCAGCTTAGTGGGCTCTGGAAACACCATATATTTT.

CDR3 sequence: CASSLYRTGNKAYEQYF. The DNA for the CDR3 is TGCGCCAGCAGCTTGTATAGGACAGGTAACAAAGCCTACGAGCAGTACTTC. The V gene is TRBV5-1, the J gene TRBJ2-7; the match to TRBD1 covers 7 bases. CDR3 length: 17 amino acids. Germline V gives CDR1 SGHRS, CDR2 YFSETQ. After removal of 1 base from V and 2 bases from J, the junction contained 12 bases not matched to a gene.

The V and J genes are TRBV4-3 and TRBJ1-2; D possibly corresponds to TRBD1 (6 bases). Trimming took 1 base from V and 5 from J, leaving 14 bases between them. This CDR3 comprises 15 residues. CDR1 and CDR2 (germline): LGHNA, YSLEER. The CDR3 coding sequence is TGCGCCAGCAGCCAAGTCCACAGGGTGGATTATGGCTACACCTTC. Translated, it gives CASSQVHRVDYGYTF.

The V and J genes are TRBV25-1 and TRBJ2-5, with TRBD1 matching over 8 bases. Trimming took 3 bases from V and 2 from J; bases not matched to a gene: 2. Germline V lookup: CDR1 MGHDK, CDR2 SYGVNS. CDR3 size: 14 residues. CDR3 residues: CASSEGQAQETQYF. Here the CDR3 DNA reads TGTGCCAGCAGTGAGGGACAGGCGCAAGAGACCCAGTACTTC.

As regards this clone: The sample holds other DNA sequences that translate to the same CDR3. The chain combines TRBV27 with TRBJ2-3; D is perhaps TRBD1 or TRBD2 (5 bases each). The CDR3 consists of 13 residues. Looked up from germline, CDR1 is MNHEY and CDR2 is SMNVEV (reference sequence). V lost 3 bases, J lost 6 bases, and 10 bases lay in between. DNA of the CDR3: TGTGCCAGCAGTTTGTTGGGGACCGATACGCAGTATTTT. Protein sequence: CASSLLGTDTQYF.